This T cell receptor (beta chain) was sequenced during a study of blood T cell repertoires in COVID-19. Study-wide background: T cells, B-cell-depleted T cells, or PBMCs supplied cDNA or gDNA.

This clone was seen a few times. The CDR3 is 15 residues long. CDR1 and CDR2 from the germline V gene are LNHDA and SQIVND (reference sequence). Trimming cost V 2 bases and J 0 bases; bases outside gene matches: 3. As processed by the authors: Researchers report that nucleated cell counts were estimated from reference gene primer amplification. Generated by immunoSEQ multiplex PCR, the TCRdb table keeps only in-frame clones and is missing some. V, J and clone size derive from that table, while D and trimming were established from the DNA sequence. The sample consists of roughly 12,000 clones, approximately 91% of them appearing once.

The genes are TRBV19 and TRBJ2-5; TRBD2 matches at 7 bases. Input material: peripheral blood. The TCR was taken from a woman in her 70s with active COVID-19. The DNA of the CDR3 is TGTGCCAGTAGTATAACTAGCGCCCACCAAGAGACCCAGTACTTC. This gives the protein CASSITSAHQETQYF.